Listed below are T cell receptor beta chains from one sample, sequenced in a study of cytomegalovirus exposure and HLA in healthy donors. Here immunoSEQ multiplex PCR was the method, and the copy in TCRdb shows in-frame clones only, minus some. The sample has about 82,000 clones; roughly 72% are singletons. Material: PBMCs. These receptor sequences come from a woman in her forties or fifties in good health and CMV-seropositive. Both conserved end residues are part of each CDR3. The D gene is left open where the match is weak. Clone size is shown for a subset of rows, as once, few, many or a class of expanded clone.

abundance	d_gene	v_gene	j_gene	CDR3nt	CDR3aa
few	TRBD1	TRBV11-2	TRBJ1-1	TGTGCCAGCAGCTCGTACAGGGGAACTTTCTTT	CASSSYRGTFF
.	TRBD2	TRBV7-6	TRBJ2-7	TGTGCCAGCAGCCAACTAGCGGGAGGGCCCTACGAGCAGTACTTC	CASSQLAGGPYEQYF
.	.	TRBV30	TRBJ1-1	TGTGCCTGGAGGGGCAACACTGAAGCTTTCTTT	CAWRGNTEAFF
.	.	TRBV7-9	TRBJ1-1	TGTGCCAGCAGCTGGGGCGGGGCTGAAGCTTTCTTT	CASSWGGAEAFF
.	.	TRBV28	TRBJ1-5	TGTGCCACCGTTGTGGAGTATCAGCCCCAGCATTTT	CATVVEYQPQHF
many	TRBD1	TRBV10-3	TRBJ2-7	TGTGCCATCAGTGAGAACCAGGGACAGCAGCAGTACTTC	CAISENQGQQQYF
.	.	TRBV29-1	TRBJ1-3	TGCAGCGTCCGAACAGGGGGAAACACCATATATTTT	CSVRTGGNTIYF
.	TRBD1	TRBV29-1	TRBJ1-1	TGCAGCGTAGATTGGAGGGGGCAGAACACTGAAGCTTTCTTT	CSVDWRGQNTEAFF
.	TRBD1	TRBV6-1	TRBJ1-5	TGTGCCATCTCACCCGGACAGGGGAATCAGCCCCAGCATTTT	CAISPGQGNQPQHF
.	.	TRBV9	TRBJ2-3	TGTGCCAGCAGGGGGGCTACAGATACGCAGTATTTT	CASRGATDTQYF
.	.	TRBV6-6	TRBJ1-2	TGTGCCAGCTCGGGGTTTCGGTATGGCTACACCTTC	CASSGFRYGYTF
.	.	TRBV6-5	TRBJ2-7	TGTGCCAGCAACCCGCAGCCGGGGTTTTCCCACGAGCAGTACTTC	CASNPQPGFSHEQYF
.	.	TRBV7-9	TRBJ2-1	TGTGCCAGCCGAGGGGGATCTAACGGGTACAATGAGCAGTTCTTC	CASRGGSNGYNEQFF
.	.	TRBV5-4	TRBJ1-2	TGTGCCAGCAGCTCGGTAGGGGCCCCTGGCTACACCTTC	CASSSVGAPGYTF
.	.	TRBV30	TRBJ1-3	TGTGCCTCCCGAATCGTCAAGGTTCGGGAAGCGGGAAACACCATATATTTT	CASRIVKVREAGNTIYF
.	.	TRBV10-2	TRBJ2-2	TGCGCCAGCAGGGGGGGTAGCACCGGGGAGCTGTTTTTT	CASRGGSTGELFF
few	.	TRBV5-1	TRBJ1-4	TGCGCCAGCAGCTTGGCTGCGACTAATGAAAAACTGTTTTTT	CASSLAATNEKLFF
few	.	TRBV23-1	TRBJ2-1	TGCGCCAGCAGTCAATCGTTCAGGGCGGGGGCGTCCTACAATGAGCAGTTCTTC	CASSQSFRAGASYNEQFF
few	.	TRBV11-2	TRBJ2-3	TGTGCCAGCAGCTTAGCGGGAGCAGGGGATACGCAGTATTTT	CASSLAGAGDTQYF
few	.	TRBV6-4	TRBJ1-5	TGTGCCAGCAGTGAAGAGGGGGATAGCAATCAGCCCCAGCATTTT	CASSEEGDSNQPQHF
.	.	TRBV30	TRBJ2-5	TGTGCCTGGAGTGGAATGGGACGGGAGGAGACCCAGTACTTC	CAWSGMGREETQYF
.	TRBD1	TRBV28	TRBJ2-5	TGTGCCAGCAGTTCGGCGACAGGGGGCCAAGAGACCCAGTACTTC	CASSSATGGQETQYF
.	TRBD2	TRBV27	TRBJ2-7	TGTGCCAGCAGTCCAAGACTAGCGGGAGTAGGCGAGCAGTACTTC	CASSPRLAGVGEQYF
.	.	TRBV9	TRBJ2-3	TGTGCCAGCAGCGTAATCGGGACTAGCACAGATACGCAGTATTTT	CASSVIGTSTDTQYF
.	TRBD1	TRBV6-6	TRBJ2-3	TGTGCCAGCAGCCGACAGGGCAGCACAGATACGCAGTATTTT	CASSRQGSTDTQYF
.	.	TRBV2	TRBJ2-1	TGTGCCAGCAGGGGCCGTTCCTACAATGAGCAGTTCTTC	CASRGRSYNEQFF
.	.	TRBV2	TRBJ2-7	TGTGCCAGCAGCCTCAGGGGTGGGAACGAGCAGTACTTC	CASSLRGGNEQYF
.	.	TRBV4-1	TRBJ2-5	TGCGCCAGCAGCCAAGGCCAGGGGAGAGAGACCCAGTACTTC	CASSQGQGRETQYF
once	.	TRBV2	TRBJ1-5	TGTGCCAGCAGTGAAACTACTCGGGGGGACCAGCCCCAGCATTTT	CASSETTRGDQPQHF
few	TRBD1	TRBV19	TRBJ1-1	TGTGCCAGTAGTACCCGCCTTCAGGGGGCGGAAGCTTTCTTT	CASSTRLQGAEAFF
.	.	TRBV18	TRBJ2-7	TGTGCCAGCTCCCGTCGGGACAAGCACGCCGAGCAGTACTTC	CASSRRDKHAEQYF
.	.	TRBV19	TRBJ1-1	TGTGCCAGTAGTATTTCAGTGAACACTGAAGCTTTCTTT	CASSISVNTEAFF
.	.	TRBV19	TRBJ1-2	TGTGCCAGTAGAGATAGACGACAACCTCAAGGCTATGGCTACACCTTC	CASRDRRQPQGYGYTF
.	.	TRBV10-3	TRBJ2-7	TGTGCCATCAGTCCCGACAGCATCTACGAGCAGTACTTC	CAISPDSIYEQYF
.	.	TRBV6-1	TRBJ2-2	TGTGCCAGCAGTGAAGACAGGCGACTCACCGGGGAGCTGTTTTTT	CASSEDRRLTGELFF
once	TRBD1	TRBV6-4	TRBJ2-4	TGTGCCAGCAGTGAGGGACAGGGTGAAAACATTCAGTACTTC	CASSEGQGENIQYF
.	TRBD1	TRBV9	TRBJ2-1	TGTGCCAGCAGCGTGGGACAGGGGTCCTACAATGAGCAGTTCTTC	CASSVGQGSYNEQFF
.	.	TRBV30	TRBJ2-7	TGTGCCTGGGGGGGGTTTCGCTACGAGCAGTACTTC	CAWGGFRYEQYF
few	TRBD1	TRBV7-2	TRBJ1-2	TGTGCCAGCAACACAAGGGACAGCCCCTTGAACTACACCTTC	CASNTRDSPLNYTF
.	.	TRBV27	TRBJ2-4	TGTGCCAGCAGTTTCGGAGGAGTAGGGAAAAACATTCAGTACTTC	CASSFGGVGKNIQYF
few	.	TRBV5-4	TRBJ1-4	TGTGCCAGCAGCTTGGAAGCGGAGGAAAAACTGTTTTTT	CASSLEAEEKLFF
.	.	TRBV5-5	TRBJ1-2	TGTGCCAGCAGCTTGGGGCCCTTATATGGCTACACCTTC	CASSLGPLYGYTF
.	.	TRBV30	TRBJ2-7	TGTGCCTGGAGTGTCTCCTACGAGCAGTACTTC	CAWSVSYEQYF